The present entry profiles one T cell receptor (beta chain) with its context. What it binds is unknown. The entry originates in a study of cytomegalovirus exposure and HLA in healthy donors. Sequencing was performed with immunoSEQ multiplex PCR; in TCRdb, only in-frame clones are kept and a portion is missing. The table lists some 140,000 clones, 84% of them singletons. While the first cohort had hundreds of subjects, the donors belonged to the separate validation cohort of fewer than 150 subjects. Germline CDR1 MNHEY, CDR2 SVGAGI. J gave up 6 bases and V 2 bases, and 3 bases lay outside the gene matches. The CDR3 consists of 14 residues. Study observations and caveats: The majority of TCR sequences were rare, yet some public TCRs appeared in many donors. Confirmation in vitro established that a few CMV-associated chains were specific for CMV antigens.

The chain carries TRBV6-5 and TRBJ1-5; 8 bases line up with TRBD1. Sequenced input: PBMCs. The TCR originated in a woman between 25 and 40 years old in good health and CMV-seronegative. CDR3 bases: TGTGCCAGCAGTTACGGACAGGGACGTCAGCCCCAGCATTTT. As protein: CASSYGQGRQPQHF.